In this sample, the clone carrying this T cell receptor beta chain turned up a few times. Antigen specificity is unknown. The sample comes from a study of T cell repertoires in cytomegalovirus infection. As for the study in general: Both CMV infection and a matching HLA type were indicated by public TCR beta signatures. Overall study results and limits: It was HLA-C-restricted CMV-specific TCR beta clonotypes that dominated the response ex vivo.

TCRdb reanalysed the reads using MiXCR and keeps one entry per CDR3 protein. This sample has 150,000 to 200,000 distinct CDR3 sequences, with under 30% found just once. The clonotype comes from a human donor in good health (CMV status not recorded). Some clones in this sample may be carry-over from other donors' samples. The source material was PBMCs.

The CDR3 reads CASSPWTGVGEQYF. The DNA for the CDR3 is TGTGCCAGCAGCCCTTGGACAGGGGTGGGCGAGCAGTACTTC. The rearrangement uses TRBV7-8 and TRBJ2-7; the match to TRBD1 covers 9 bases. The germline CDR1 and CDR2 sequences are SGHVS and FQNEAQ. V was clipped by 5 bases and J by 6 bases; unmatched bases: 8. The CDR3 consists of 14 residues.